This TCR beta chain was recovered during a study of radiotherapy plus CTLA-4 blockade in lung cancer. The study, taken as a whole, reports: Reported findings show early blood T cell clone dynamics, with interferon-beta, best predicted response.

About this clone itself: Antigen: not known.

Sequencing was performed with immunoSEQ multiplex PCR; in TCRdb, only in-frame clones are kept and a portion is missing. Of 60,000 to 70,000 clones in the sample, around 80% were seen once. V was pared by 1 base and J by 3 bases, with 7 bases between. The CDR3 covers 15 residues. Germline assignment: CDR1 SGHVS and CDR2 FNYEAQ. This receptor was obtained from a human donor with non-small cell lung cancer who had a complete response to radiotherapy plus ipilimumab. The J gene is TRBJ1-6, the V gene TRBV7-6; D call uncertain. Sequencing was performed on peripheral blood, taken from a patient treated with radiotherapy plus ipilimumab. The CDR3 DNA sequence: TGTGCCAGCAGCTTAGTGGGCAACTATAATTCACCCCTCCACTTT. Residues: CASSLVGNYNSPLHF.